The clone carrying this T cell receptor beta chain was seen more than once but under ten times. Its specificity is not known. When the RNA was reverse transcribed, random hexamers were used with an input of about 0.45 to 1 ug. By means of immunoSEQ multiplex PCR, TCR beta CDR3 spanning 54 Vbeta and 13 Jbeta underwent amplification. TCRdb re-analysed the immunoSEQ multiplex PCR reads in MiXCR, keeping a single row per CDR3 protein. The sample carries fewer than 200,000 distinct CDR3 sequences, 95% recorded once. The entry originates in a study of CD8 T cells in Susac syndrome. Study observations and caveats: It was acknowledged by the study that relatively few individuals were included in its TCR sequencing and HLA analysis.

From blood CD8+ and CD4+ T cells, TCR beta sequences were generated. FACS enriched CD8+ TEMRA cells, while bulk CD8+ and CD4+ were negatively isolated. The germline gives CDR1 DFQATT, CDR2 SNEGSKA (reference sequence). This CDR3 is 11 amino acids long. V dropped 3 bases and J dropped 5 bases, with 8 bases sitting between them. Sequencing was carried out using CD8+ T cells from PBMCs. The TCR sequence derives from a human donor with multiple sclerosis. The rearrangement uses TRBV20-1 and TRBJ2-7; TRBD1 might be the D (5 bases). Here the CDR3 reads CSASPGNEQYF. The CDR3 DNA sequence: TGCAGTGCTAGTCCAGGGAACGAGCAGTACTTC.